This record looks at one T cell receptor (beta chain) sequence and its context. Antigen unknown. The entry originates in a study of tumor and adjacent non-tumor tissue in lung cancer. Study background: The cohort had about a dozen adenocarcinoma, a couple of squamous cell and 1 small cell patients. Samples averaged approximately 4.2 million productive TCRbeta reads each.

The library came from three nested PCR rounds adapted from ARM-PCR protocols. MiXCR, applied by TCRdb to the multiplex PCR reads, yields one record per CDR3 protein. Of about 110,000 distinct CDR3 sequences listed, about 87% are singletons. General study points: Significantly higher TCR diversity was found in tumor than normal lung.

This sample's RNA came from whole unsorted tissue. Sequencing was carried out using lung tumor tissue. This receptor was obtained from a man aged 70-80 years with non-small cell lung cancer.

CDR3 in amino acids: CASSTRMGATGQPQHF. CDR3 bases: TGTGCCAGCAGTACCCGGATGGGAGCAACGGGTCAGCCCCAGCATTTT. This chain connects TRBV6-5 to TRBJ1-5; D not certain. Germline loops: CDR1 MNHEY, CDR2 SVGAGI. The CDR3 has 16 amino acids. Trimming pared 5 bases from V and 6 bases from J, leaving 20 bases between.